The rows below give T cell receptor beta chains drawn from one sample of a study of blood T cell repertoires in COVID-19. Sequencing was performed with immunoSEQ multiplex PCR; in TCRdb, only in-frame clones are kept and a portion is missing. The sample yields roughly 290,000 clones, around 88% seen once. Sequencing was carried out using peripheral blood. The receptors derive from a man aged 25-40 years with acute or convalescent COVID-19. The conserved cysteine and the conserved F or W are not part of the CDR3 here. D genes are given only for firm matches. The size of a clone is reported for some rows only, either as once, few or many, or as a class for expanded clones.

clone_size | j_call | v_call | d_call | cdr3_aa
few | TRBJ2-5 | TRBV7-7 | TRBD1 | ASSLGQGANRETQY
NA | TRBJ2-7 | TRBV28 | TRBD1 | ASSSRTGVSVEQY
NA | TRBJ1-6 | TRBV30 | TRBD1 | AWMGAGTENSPLH
NA | TRBJ1-4 | TRBV5-1 | TRBD1 | ASRDRVNEKLF
NA | TRBJ2-3 | TRBV18 | TRBD1 | ASARDRADTQY
NA | TRBJ2-7 | TRBV5-1 | TRBD1 | ASSLGLGQGTYEQY
NA | TRBJ2-7 | TRBV6-5 | NA | ATTSRNSYEQY
NA | TRBJ2-6 | TRBV28 | NA | ASSLIGHGTGANVLT
NA | TRBJ2-7 | TRBV6-5 | NA | ASRGTAFPSYEQY
NA | TRBJ2-5 | TRBV3-1/TRBV3-2 | TRBD2 | ASSQVAGGPETQY
NA | TRBJ1-3 | TRBV28 | NA | ASSLITVRSTGNTIY
NA | TRBJ1-3 | TRBV27 | NA | ASSPFGRDYGNTIY
NA | TRBJ1-1 | TRBV2 | TRBD1 | ASTNPQGWTEAF
NA | TRBJ1-2 | TRBV14 | NA | ASSQALIFSGHNYGYT
NA | TRBJ1-6 | TRBV25-1 | NA | ASSERGNSPLH
NA | TRBJ1-1 | TRBV7-2 | NA | ASSLYQLNTEAF
NA | TRBJ2-7 | TRBV5-1 | TRBD1 | ASSLVGQGPYEQY
NA | TRBJ1-5 | TRBV27 | TRBD1 | ASSTYGTANNQPQH
NA | TRBJ1-2 | TRBV5-5 | NA | ASRVIGANYGYT
NA | TRBJ2-1 | TRBV19 | TRBD2 | ASTGRLAGGNEQF
NA | TRBJ2-1 | TRBV10-2 | NA | ASSEFLREKF
NA | TRBJ2-3 | TRBV2 | TRBD2 | ASRYEAGAGDTQY
NA | TRBJ1-1 | TRBV6-5 | TRBD1 | ASKSPEGASEAF
NA | TRBJ2-7 | TRBV28 | TRBD1 | ASSSSGQGVTYEQY
NA | TRBJ1-2 | TRBV6-6 | TRBD1 | ASSYRQGHGYT
NA | TRBJ2-2 | TRBV28 | NA | AIQVRGYTGELF
NA | TRBJ2-7 | TRBV14 | NA | ASRQQGSYEQY
NA | TRBJ1-1 | TRBV23-1 | TRBD1 | ASSQGQGLNTEAF
NA | TRBJ1-1 | TRBV28 | NA | ASSFAGVTEAF
NA | TRBJ2-7 | TRBV4-1 | NA | ASSQVGGGRKYEQY
NA | TRBJ1-3 | TRBV5-1 | TRBD1 | AGSLDGQGNGNTIY
few | TRBJ1-4 | TRBV18 | TRBD1 | ASSPNPGTGSEKLF
NA | TRBJ2-2 | TRBV19 | TRBD2 | ASSILAGGTGELF
NA | TRBJ1-1 | TRBV28 | TRBD1 | ASSLWTGENTEAF
NA | TRBJ2-7 | TRBV5-1 | TRBD2 | ASSFSGRDEQY
NA | TRBJ1-5 | TRBV30 | NA | AWSVRREQPQH
NA | TRBJ1-5 | TRBV28 | TRBD1 | ASTTDRGSNQPQH
NA | TRBJ1-1 | TRBV5-6 | NA | ASSPPQGGTEAF
NA | TRBJ2-1 | TRBV20-1 | NA | SAGASSEQF
NA | TRBJ1-1 | TRBV29-1 | NA | SVVGRRNTEAF
NA | TRBJ2-7 | TRBV6-1 | NA | ASSEDWTYYEQY
NA | TRBJ2-2 | TRBV15 | NA | ATSSPGSKGFRGANTGELF
once | TRBJ1-4 | TRBV6-5 | NA | ASSYLVSNRGEKLF
NA | TRBJ1-5 | TRBV7-9 | TRBD1 | ASSLGRGHHQPQH
NA | TRBJ2-1 | TRBV3-1/TRBV3-2 | NA | ASSQGQPGLF
NA | TRBJ2-7 | TRBV19 | NA | ASSMARGLEQY
NA | TRBJ2-7 | TRBV10-2 | TRBD1 | ASSEVYRGDSEQY
NA | TRBJ2-3 | TRBV7-2 | NA | ASSSLGRGQQY
NA | TRBJ1-3 | TRBV30 | NA | AWSTGSLSGNTIY
once | TRBJ1-1 | TRBV4-2 | NA | ASSQEAGTEAF
NA | TRBJ1-3 | TRBV11-2 | TRBD1 | ASSFLQGTLGNTIY
few | TRBJ2-7 | TRBV5-1 | TRBD2 | ASSLASGGPYEQY
once | TRBJ2-3 | TRBV19 | NA | ASSHMAGTTDTQY
once | TRBJ1-2 | TRBV24-1 | NA | ATSDRDTNGYT
NA | TRBJ2-7 | TRBV19 | TRBD1 | ATTRQGTYEQY
NA | TRBJ1-2 | TRBV28 | NA | ASVATGWVYGYT
NA | TRBJ2-7 | TRBV5-1 | NA | ASSFVFETGLS
NA | TRBJ2-1 | TRBV7-3 | NA | ASSARQVTDEQF